This T cell receptor beta chain was observed in a study of shared clonotypes between healthy human individuals. The naive CD8 population came from CD45RO-negative cells selected for CCR7, without terminally differentiated effector memory CD45RA+ cells. Donors comprised only Caucasian adults living in Nashville, Tennessee. V was cut by 2 bases and J by 3 bases, with 6 bases left in between. This CDR3 spans 13 amino acids. The germline CDR1 and CDR2 sequences are SGHRS and YFSETQ. Clones were read by immunoSEQ multiplex PCR, and TCRdb kept only the in-frame ones, dropping some. The sample has millions of clones; under 95% are singletons.

The receptor was derived from a man aged 18 to 29 in good health. Some clones in this sample may be carry-over from other donors' samples. The chain joins TRBV5-1 to TRBJ2-1; D may be TRBD2 (5 bases). Sequencing input: naive CD8+ T cells from PBMCs. CDR3: CASSFGVYNEQFF. CDR3 sequence (DNA): TGCGCCAGCAGCTTCGGGGTCTACAATGAGCAGTTCTTC.